The 20 T cell receptor beta chains below come from one sample, sequenced in a study of response to subunit inactivated influenza vaccine. TCRdb used MiXCR to reprocess the RT-PCR reads, holding one entry per CDR3 protein. The sample holds around 530,000 distinct CDR3 sequences, about 10% seen once. Specimen: PBMCs from blood, collected on the day of vaccination. Source of these receptors: a man aged 50 or older who received an inactivated influenza vaccine.

This clonotype has just a few counts. The chain links TRBV9 to TRBJ2-7; D possibly corresponds to TRBD1 (6 bases). Germline loops: CDR1 SGDLS, CDR2 YYNGEE. This CDR3 is built from 14 residues. V was clipped by 0 bases and J by 4 bases, with 11 bases between them. CDR3 loop: CASSVDPQGYEQYF. CDR3 bases: TGTGCCAGCAGCGTAGATCCCCAGGGGTACGAGCAGTACTTC.

This clonotype has just a few counts. The CDR3 loop is CSVGRPTGELFF. DNA of the CDR3: TGCAGCGTCGGGAGGCCCACCGGGGAGCTGTTTTTT. J is TRBJ2-2 and V is TRBV29-1; TRBD2 agrees at 7 bases. V gave up 6 bases and J gave up 4 bases; unmatched junction bases: 2. This CDR3 region has 12 residues. Germline CDR1 and CDR2: SQVTM and ANQGSEA.

This rearrangement joins TRBV5-4 to TRBJ2-1, with unresolved D. The V gene lost 2 bases and the J gene lost 0 bases, with 12 bases spanning the gap. The CDR3 contains 16 residues. The V gene's germline CDR1 is SGHNT and CDR2 YYREEE (reference sequence). The CDR3 reads CASSLPRTASYNEQFF. In DNA form, the CDR3 reads TGTGCCAGCAGCTTACCCCGGACGGCCTCCTACAATGAGCAGTTCTTC.

This clonotype was recorded a few times. V is TRBV20-1 and J is TRBJ2-7, with 9 bases aligning to TRBD1. Germline CDR1 and CDR2: DFQATT and SNEGSKA (reference sequence). This CDR3 has 19 amino acids. V gave up 1 base and J gave up 4 bases; unmatched junction bases: 20. The CDR3 bases are TGCAGTGCTAGAGGGGGTGTGAATCCCGGGACAGGGATAGAATACGAGCAGTACTTC. It specifies CSARGGVNPGTGIEYEQYF.

The chain employs TRBV7-2 and TRBJ2-7, with 8 positions matching TRBD2. J gave up 5 bases and V 5 bases, and 8 bases lay outside the gene matches. Germline assignment: CDR1 SGHTA and CDR2 FQGNSA. This CDR3 region has 14 residues. The DNA of the CDR3 is TGTGCCAGCAGCCCCGGACTAGCAGCCCACGAGCAGTACTTC. This gives the protein CASSPGLAAHEQYF.

This clonotype was counted between two and nine times. The chain has TRBV4-3 and TRBJ2-1; 10 bases fit TRBD2. CDR3 length: 16 amino acids. Trimming took 1 base from V and 8 from J; bases not matched to a gene: 8. Germline-derived CDR1 and CDR2 are LGHNA and YSLEER. Here the CDR3 reads CASSQVGGTSEDEQFF. The CDR3 bases are TGCGCCAGCAGCCAAGTCGGGGGGACTAGCGAGGATGAGCAGTTCTTC.

In this sample, this clonotype turned up many times. The rearrangement links TRBV6-1 to TRBJ2-1; 10 nucleotides align to TRBD1. CDR1 MNHNS and CDR2 SASEGT come from the germline V gene. The CDR3 consists of 16 residues. Trimming at V came to 10 bases and at J to 2 bases, leaving 11 bases not matched to a gene. The CDR3 spells CANLKGQGKAYNEQFF. The CDR3 coding sequence is TGTGCCAACCTAAAGGGACAGGGGAAGGCCTACAATGAGCAGTTCTTC.

This clonotype was seen a handful of times. The V and J genes are TRBV11-2 and TRBJ1-2; D uncertain. The CDR3 spans 14 residues. The germline V gene has CDR1 SGHAT and CDR2 FQNNGV. Trimming took 6 bases from V and 2 from J, leaving 13 bases between them. For the CDR3, the DNA is TGTGCCAGCAGACCCCCGGCGCTGAACTATGGCTACACCTTC. Protein: CASRPPALNYGYTF.

This clonotype was counted a few times. The chain uses TRBV29-1 and TRBJ2-7; D is unresolved. The CDR3 totals 12 residues. V was clipped by 3 bases and J by 0 bases, with 6 bases between them. In germline, CDR1 is SQVTM, CDR2 ANQGSEA. The CDR3 loop reads CSVEKDSYEQYF. The CDR3 DNA reads as TGCAGCGTTGAGAAGGACTCCTACGAGCAGTACTTC.

This clonotype was counted only a few times. This chain joins TRBV11-2 and TRBJ2-5, with D uncertain. This CDR3 has 13 amino acids. Germline CDR1 and CDR2: SGHAT and FQNNGV. V was shortened by 8 bases and J by 1 base, with 11 bases between the two germline ends. CDR3 bases: TGTGCCAGCGGGGTGGGAACCCAAGAGACCCAGTACTTC. This gives the protein CASGVGTQETQYF. Filled out from reference TRBV11-2 and TRBJ2-5, the complete variable domain reads EAGVAQSPRYKIIEKRQSVAFWCNPISGHATLYWYQQILGQGPKLLIQFQNNGVVDDSQLPKDRFSAERLKGVDSTLKIQPAKLEDSAVYLCASGVGTQETQYFGPGTRLLVL.

This clonotype was recorded at least ten times. V is TRBV10-3 and J is TRBJ1-5; 7 nucleotides agree with TRBD1. V gave up 7 bases and J gave up 6 bases; unmatched junction bases: 6. The CDR3 consists of 13 residues. CDR1 ENHRY and CDR2 SYGVKD come from the germline V gene. The CDR3 spells CAINDREGQPQHF. The DNA of the CDR3 is TGTGCCATCAATGACAGGGAGGGTCAGCCCCAGCATTTT.

This clonotype was seen ten or more times. The gene calls are TRBV24-1 and TRBJ1-2, with D possibly TRBD1 on 6 matching bases. Trimming cost V 7 bases and J 4 bases, with 12 bases left between them. Germline V gene data show CDR1 as KGHDR and CDR2 as SFDVKD. The CDR3 extends over 13 amino acids. The CDR3 sequence is CATRDRSFYGYTF. DNA of the CDR3: TGTGCCACCAGAGACAGGAGCTTCTATGGCTACACCTTC.

This clonotype has just a few counts. V gene TRBV7-9 combines with J gene TRBJ2-1; D is perhaps TRBD1 (5 bases). The CDR3 runs 15 residues. V lost 5 bases and J lost 4, with 15 bases in between. Looked up from germline, CDR1 is SEHNR and CDR2 is FQNEAQ (reference sequence). CDR3 in amino acids: CASSVGADSYNEQFF. The CDR3 DNA follows: TGTGCCAGCAGCGTAGGTGCCGACAGTTACAATGAGCAGTTCTTC.

This clonotype was seen only a few times. Sequence at one end of the junction differs from germline and may be a read error. The chain uses TRBV7-2 and TRBJ2-1; D gene ambiguous. The CDR3 spans 13 residues. Germline-derived CDR1 and CDR2 are SGHTA and FQGNSA. This CDR3 is CASSLEKETRSLF. CDR3 sequence (DNA): TGTGCCAGCAGCTTAGAAAAGGAGACAAGAAGCCTCTTC.

This clonotype turned up a few times. The rearrangement links TRBV15 to TRBJ2-3; tentatively, D is TRBD1 (6 bases). The length of the CDR3 is 13 residues. CDR1 LNHNV and CDR2 YYDKDF come from the germline V gene (reference sequence). V lost 6 bases to trimming and J lost 6 bases, with 13 bases between them. CDR3 nucleotide sequence: TGTGCCACCAGGCACAGGGCTGGCGATACGCAGTATTTT. Its protein product is CATRHRAGDTQYF.

This clonotype was counted a few times. This rearrangement joins TRBV20-1 to TRBJ2-3, with D maybe TRBD2 (6 bases). The V end was cut by 6 bases, the J end by 5 bases, with 12 bases between. There are 12 residues in the CDR3. The germline V gene encodes CDR1 DFQATT and CDR2 SNEGSKA (reference sequence). CDR3 in amino acids: CSAPPAGDTQYF. The CDR3 bases are TGCAGTGCCCCTCCAGCGGGAGATACGCAGTATTTT.

This clonotype was counted only a few times. The chain links TRBV12-3 or TRBV12-4 to TRBJ2-5, with a tentative D call TRBD1 (6 bases). V lost 2 bases and J 4 bases, leaving 11 bases between the germline ends. This CDR3 has 14 amino acids. CDR3 protein: CASSLRGIGETQYF. CDR3 nucleotides: TGTGCCAGCAGTTTAAGGGGGATAGGAGAGACCCAGTACTTC.

This clonotype has just a few counts. The chain has TRBV10-3 and TRBJ2-3, with 10 nucleotides matching TRBD2. CDR3 size: 14 residues. With V trimmed by 11 bases and J by 4 bases, 9 bases remained unmatched. The germline V gene encodes CDR1 ENHRY and CDR2 SYGVKD. The CDR3 here is CASSSGSNADTQYF. The DNA for the CDR3 is TGTGCCTCCTCTAGCGGGAGTAACGCAGATACGCAGTATTTT.

The chain is built from TRBV29-1 and TRBJ2-7; 7 nucleotides agree with TRBD1. The CDR3 sequence is 15 residues long. The germline CDR1 and CDR2 sequences are SQVTM and ANQGSEA. V gave up 4 bases and J gave up 0 bases; unmatched junction bases: 9. Here the CDR3 DNA reads TGCAGCGTTGGGGGTACGACAGGGAGCTCCTACGAGCAGTACTTC. Translating it yields CSVGGTTGSSYEQYF.

This clonotype was recorded a few times. The J gene is TRBJ2-5, the V gene TRBV6-2 or TRBV6-3; D ambiguous. CDR3 length equals 11 residues. Trimming removed 4 bases from V and 7 bases from J, with 7 bases in between. The germline V gene encodes CDR1 MNHEY and CDR2 SVGEGT. DNA for the CDR3: TGTGCCAGCAGTTCCGAGGTGACCCAGTACTTC. Protein: CASSSEVTQYF.